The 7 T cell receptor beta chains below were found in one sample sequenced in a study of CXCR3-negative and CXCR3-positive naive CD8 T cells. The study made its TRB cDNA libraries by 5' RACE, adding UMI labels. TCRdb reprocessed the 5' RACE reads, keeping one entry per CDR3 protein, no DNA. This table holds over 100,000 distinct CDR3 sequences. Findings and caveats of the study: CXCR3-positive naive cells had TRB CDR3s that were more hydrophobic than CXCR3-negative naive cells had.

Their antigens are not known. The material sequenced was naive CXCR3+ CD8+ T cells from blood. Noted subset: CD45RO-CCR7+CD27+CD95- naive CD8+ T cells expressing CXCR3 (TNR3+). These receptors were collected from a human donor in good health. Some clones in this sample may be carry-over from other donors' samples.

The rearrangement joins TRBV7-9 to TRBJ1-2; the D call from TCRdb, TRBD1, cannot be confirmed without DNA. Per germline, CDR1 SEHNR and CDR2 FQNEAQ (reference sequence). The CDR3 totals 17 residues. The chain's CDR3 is CASSRPPPGGNAFGYTF.

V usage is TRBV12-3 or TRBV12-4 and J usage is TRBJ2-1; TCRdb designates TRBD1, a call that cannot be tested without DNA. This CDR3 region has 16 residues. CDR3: CASRPGTGGSYNEQFF.

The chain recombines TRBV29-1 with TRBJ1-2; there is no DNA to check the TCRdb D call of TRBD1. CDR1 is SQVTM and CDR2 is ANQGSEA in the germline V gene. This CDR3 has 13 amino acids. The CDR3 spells CSARDVINYGYTF.

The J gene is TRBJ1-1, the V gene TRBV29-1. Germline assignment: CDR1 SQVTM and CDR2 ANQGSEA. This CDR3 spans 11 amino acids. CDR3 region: CSASLDTEAFF.

CDR3 amino acids: CASSLGGSGSTRETQYF. J is TRBJ2-5 and V is TRBV28; no DNA is available, so the TRBD2 call from TCRdb remains unchecked. The CDR3 has 17 amino acids. Per germline, CDR1 MDHEN and CDR2 SYDVKM.

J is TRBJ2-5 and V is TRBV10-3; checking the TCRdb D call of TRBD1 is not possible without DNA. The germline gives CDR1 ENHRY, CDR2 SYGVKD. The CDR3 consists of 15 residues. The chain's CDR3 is CAISDPPGGQETQYF.

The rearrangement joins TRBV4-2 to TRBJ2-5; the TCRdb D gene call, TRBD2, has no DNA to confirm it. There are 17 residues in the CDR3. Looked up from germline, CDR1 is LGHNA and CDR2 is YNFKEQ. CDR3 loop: CASSSRVGRAGQETQYF.